The 16 T cell receptor beta chains given below trace back to one sample, sequenced in a study of T cells after yellow fever vaccination. One entry per CDR3 protein, called by TCRdb with MiXCR from the 5' RACE reads. In the table there are 300,000 to 400,000 distinct CDR3 sequences, about 8.7% of which are singletons. Sample: PBMCs, taken on the day of the first yellow fever vaccination. These receptors originate from a man aged 18 to 35 who received the YFV17D yellow fever vaccine.

The table lists this clonotype with many counts. The CDR3 bases are TGCGCCAGCAGCCAAAGGGCATCAGGGGGAGGGGATAGCAATCAGCCCCAGCATTTT. This translates into CASSQRASGGGDSNQPQHF. J is TRBJ1-5 and V is TRBV4-1; 7 nucleotides match TRBD1. Germline CDR1 is MGHRA and CDR2 is YSYEKL. The length of the CDR3 is 19 residues. V dropped 2 bases and J dropped 0; count of bases not matched to a gene: 13.

The chain joins TRBV6-1 to TRBJ2-1; 7 bases are shared with TRBD1. V shed 2 bases, J shed 11 bases, and the junction held 3 bases outside the gene matches. The CDR3 sequence is 12 residues long. Germline V gene sequence: CDR1 MNHNS, CDR2 SASEGT. CDR3 residues: CASSETGQKQFF. CDR3 coding DNA: TGTGCCAGCAGTGAAACGGGACAGAAGCAGTTCTTC.

Turning to this clonotype: One end of the junction does not line up with germline, which may come from a read error. The rearrangement uses TRBV29-1 and TRBJ1-1; D is ambiguous. The CDR3 contains 12 residues. Germline V gene sequence: CDR1 SQVTM, CDR2 ANQGSEA. The CDR3 protein is CSVDDGHTEGFF. Here the CDR3 DNA reads TGCAGCGTTGATGACGGGCACACTGAAGGTTTCTTT. Full variable domain (remainder filled in from reference TRBV29-1 and TRBJ1-1): SAVISQKPSRDICQRGTSLTIQCQVDSQVTMMFWYRQQPGQSLTLIATANQGSEATYESGFVIDKFPISRPNLTFSTLTVSNMSPEDSSIYLCSVDDGHTEGFFGQGTRLTVV.

The chain is built from TRBV19 and TRBJ2-5; possible D gene TRBD2, 6 bases. V was cut by 5 bases and J by 3 bases, with 16 bases left in between. Per the germline V gene, CDR1 is LNHDA and CDR2 is SQIVND (reference sequence). This CDR3 has 15 amino acids. As DNA, the CDR3 is TGTGCCAGTAGTCTACTACGGAGGGGAGAAGAGACCCAGTACTTC. It translates to CASSLLRRGEETQYF.

V is TRBV5-4 and J is TRBJ1-1; D possibly corresponds to TRBD1 (6 bases). V gave up 4 bases and J gave up 0 bases, with 10 bases separating them. The CDR3 is made up of 14 amino acids. From germline, CDR1 is SGHNT and CDR2 YYREEE (reference sequence). The CDR3 protein is CASSRGAVNTEAFF. CDR3 sequence (DNA): TGTGCCAGCAGCCGGGGGGCGGTGAACACTGAAGCTTTCTTT.

The chain combines TRBV5-1 with TRBJ2-7; no clear D gene. Germline CDR1 SGHRS, CDR2 YFSETQ. The CDR3 covers 14 residues. V was pared by 4 bases and J by 3 bases, with 14 bases between. The CDR3 sequence is CASSTATANYEQYF. As DNA, the CDR3 is TGCGCCAGCAGCACAGCCACCGCTAACTACGAGCAGTACTTC.

This clonotype was detected only a few times. The V gene is TRBV5-1, the J gene TRBJ1-1; 9 positions match TRBD1. V gave up 0 bases and J gave up 0 bases; unmatched junction bases: 3. Per germline, CDR1 SGHRS and CDR2 YFSETQ. The CDR3 consists of 16 residues. DNA of the CDR3: TGCGCCAGCAGCTTGGGGGACAGGGATATGAACACTGAAGCTTTCTTT. Translating gives CASSLGDRDMNTEAFF.

This clonotype was found many times. The chain couples TRBV7-2 to TRBJ2-1; TRBD2 agrees at 11 bases. J was trimmed by 6 bases and V by 5 bases; bases with no gene match: 6. CDR1 is SGHTA, CDR2 FQGNSA, per germline. This CDR3 spans 15 amino acids. The CDR3 coding sequence is TGTGCCAGCAGCCAAGGCCTAGCGGGAGGCAATGAGCAGTTCTTC. Amino acid sequence: CASSQGLAGGNEQFF.

A few counts support this clonotype. The rearrangement joins TRBV3-1 to TRBJ2-7; D unresolved. V was cut by 0 bases and J by 6 bases, with 12 bases left in between. The germline V gene has CDR1 LGHDT and CDR2 YNNKEL (reference sequence). This CDR3 has 14 amino acids. The CDR3 DNA reads as TGTGCCAGCAGCCAAGAGTTCGAAGGGTTCGAGCAGTACTTC. Its protein product is CASSQEFEGFEQYF.

This clonotype was seen a handful of times. J is TRBJ1-1 and V is TRBV10-2; a weak D match, TRBD1 (6 bases). V was trimmed by 3 bases and J by 5 bases, leaving 13 bases between them. The CDR3 sequence is 14 residues long. The germline V gene has CDR1 WSHSY and CDR2 SAAADI. In nucleotides, the CDR3 is TGCGCCAGCAGTGACTACCAGGGGTGGACTGAAGCTTTCTTT. Amino acids: CASSDYQGWTEAFF.

The sample holds a few counts of this clonotype. The V gene is TRBV24-1, the J gene TRBJ2-1; D gene uncertain. Germline V lookup: CDR1 KGHDR, CDR2 SFDVKD. The length of the CDR3 is 16 residues. The V end was cut by 0 bases, the J end by 0 bases, with 8 bases between. DNA for the CDR3: TGTGCCACCAGTGATTTGGGGCAGAGCTCCTACAATGAGCAGTTCTTC. The encoded protein is CATSDLGQSSYNEQFF.

The genes are TRBV3-1 and TRBJ2-7; the match to TRBD2 covers 9 bases. V shed 6 bases, J shed 0 bases, and the junction held 6 bases outside the gene matches. CDR1 is LGHDT, CDR2 YNNKEL, per germline (reference sequence). The CDR3 contains 15 residues. For the CDR3, the DNA is TGTGCCAGCAGGACGGGGACTAGCTCCTCCTACGAGCAGTACTTC. It yields the protein CASRTGTSSSYEQYF.

The gene calls are TRBV6-1 and TRBJ2-2; D is possibly TRBD2 (6 bases). CDR1 MNHNS and CDR2 SASEGT come from the germline V gene. V dropped 2 bases and J dropped 0 bases, with 10 bases sitting between them. The CDR3 is 16 residues long. Written as DNA, the CDR3 is TGTGCCAGCAGTGAAACTCTAGCGACGAACACCGGGGAGCTGTTTTTT. As protein: CASSETLATNTGELFF.

This clonotype was seen more than once but under ten times. The chain employs TRBV20-1 and TRBJ2-5; D is possibly TRBD2 (5 bases). The CDR3 covers 15 residues. Germline V gene lookup returns CDR1 DFQATT and CDR2 SNEGSKA (reference sequence). Trimming cost V 8 bases and J 5 bases, with 24 bases left between them. The CDR3 sequence is CSPLPKGAIWETQYF. Written as DNA, the CDR3 is TGCAGTCCTCTTCCAAAGGGAGCCATTTGGGAGACCCAGTACTTC.

This clonotype was counted ten times or more. V is TRBV5-5 and J is TRBJ1-2, with D hard to call. The CDR3 extends over 17 amino acids. Germline CDR1 SGHKS, CDR2 YYEKEE (reference sequence). The V and J ends lost 1 base and 4 bases respectively, with 20 bases between them. CDR3 protein: CASSLSQRIGGAYGYTF. For the CDR3, the DNA is TGTGCCAGCAGCTTGAGTCAGAGGATCGGCGGAGCCTATGGCTACACCTTC.

This clonotype was observed a handful of times. The chain has TRBV7-2 and TRBJ2-2; 8 bases are a match to TRBD1. The junction had 7 bases not matched to a gene; V was cut back by 5 bases and J by 5 bases. Germline V lookup: CDR1 SGHTA, CDR2 FQGNSA. The CDR3 length is 15 residues. The DNA for the CDR3 is TGTGCCAGCAGCCCGCAGGGGGCTGTTACCGGGGAGCTGTTTTTT. Protein sequence: CASSPQGAVTGELFF.